This record covers a single TCR beta chain. This specimen comes from a study of blood T cell repertoires in COVID-19. The trim removed 6 bases at V and 10 bases at J, leaving 6 bases unmatched. Germline V CDR1 and CDR2: LGHDT, YNNKEL (reference sequence). The CDR3 extends over 13 amino acids. Some clones are missing from TCRdb's copy, which holds only in-frame ones; the method was immunoSEQ multiplex PCR. The sample includes 200,000 to 250,000 clones, approximately 85% of them seen just once. This sequence joins TRBV3-1 (or the pseudogene TRBV3-2) and TRBJ1-6, with 7 bases aligning to TRBD1. Sequencing used peripheral blood. The sequence came from a woman aged 70-85 years with COVID-19, enrolled during active disease. For the CDR3, the DNA is TGTGCCAGCAGTTACAGGGGCCGGTCACCCCTCCACTTT. It is translated as CASSYRGRSPLHF.